The 18 T cell receptor beta chains in this list originate from one sample, sequenced in a study of T cells in Graves' hyperthyroidism and ophthalmopathy. TCR beta CDR3 region amplification was performed from RNA transcripts. Initially, a first-round RT-PCR of the TCR CDR3 employed the HTBI primer set. TCRdb passed the multiplex PCR reads through MiXCR, listing each CDR3 protein once. The sample carries a few hundred thousand distinct CDR3 sequences, over 15% recorded once. The sample taken for sequencing was blood. The origin of the receptors is a woman aged 18-29 years with Graves' hyperthyroidism.

V usage is TRBV5-1 and J usage is TRBJ1-1; TRBD1 might be the D (5 bases). Germline lookup yields CDR1 SGHRS and CDR2 YFSETQ. The V gene lost 1 base and the J gene lost 7 bases, with 11 bases spanning the gap. The CDR3 extends over 13 amino acids. CDR3 sequence: CASSLTGINEAFF. The DNA for the CDR3 is TGCGCCAGCAGCTTGACAGGAATTAATGAAGCTTTCTTT.

This clonotype was found many times. The J gene is TRBJ1-2, the V gene TRBV6-1, with D tentatively TRBD1 (6 bases). Per germline, CDR1 MNHNS and CDR2 SASEGT. The CDR3 is 15 amino acids. The ends were cut back, 7 bases at V and 7 bases at J, with 22 bases in the middle. Here the CDR3 reads CASTRRPQGSGGYTF. In nucleotides, the CDR3 is TGTGCCAGCACCCGAAGGCCCCAGGGGTCGGGTGGCTACACCTTC.

This clonotype was seen at least ten times. This chain links TRBV11-2 with TRBJ2-5; a weak D match, TRBD1 (6 bases). Germline V gene data show CDR1 as SGHAT and CDR2 as FQNNGV. This CDR3 has 15 residues. V was clipped by 5 bases and J by 1 base, with 14 bases between them. The CDR3, as DNA: TGTGCCAGCAGCGTACCCGGGGACACCCAAGAGACCCAGTACTTC. Translation gives CASSVPGDTQETQYF.

This clonotype was observed many times. The chain links TRBV6-5 to TRBJ2-2; D is unclear. CDR1 is MNHEY and CDR2 is SVGAGI in the germline V gene. The CDR3 is made up of 14 amino acids. V lost 2 bases to trimming and J lost 4 bases, with 8 bases between them. The CDR3 DNA is TGTGCCAGCAGTTACGGTGTCTCCACCGGGGAGCTGTTTTTT. This translates into CASSYGVSTGELFF.

This clonotype occurred many times. The J gene is TRBJ1-2, the V gene TRBV6-5; D gene uncertain. Germline CDR1 and CDR2: MNHEY and SVGAGI. The CDR3 loop spans 13 amino acids. Trimming shortened V by 5 bases and J by 4 bases, and 11 bases separated the two germline ends. CDR3 protein: CASSTPYSYGYTF. The CDR3 DNA reads TGTGCCAGCAGTACCCCTTACAGCTATGGCTACACCTTC.

In this sample, this clonotype turned up many times. J is TRBJ2-4 and V is TRBV6-1; D is unresolved. The CDR3 spans 15 residues. Germline CDR1 MNHNS, CDR2 SASEGT. V was trimmed by 3 bases and J by 2 bases, leaving 11 bases between them. The CDR3 protein is CASSDGVPSKNIQYF. In DNA, the CDR3 is TGTGCCAGCAGTGACGGCGTCCCCTCCAAAAACATTCAGTACTTC.

In its sample, this clonotype was seen a few times. V usage is TRBV2 and J usage is TRBJ2-5; a weak D match, TRBD2 (6 bases). V dropped 7 bases and J dropped 4 bases, with 13 bases sitting between them. Germline CDR1 and CDR2: SNHLY and FYNNEI. There are 13 residues in the CDR3. CDR3 DNA sequence: TGTGCCAGCAAAGAGGGGAGGCTAGAGACCCAGTACTTC. Its translation: CASKEGRLETQYF.

This clonotype came up many times. The chain links TRBV14 to TRBJ2-7, with 9 bases matching TRBD1. The germline CDR1 and CDR2 sequences are SGHDN and FVKESK. Trimming removed 3 bases from V and 3 bases from J; junction bases left unmatched: 12. The CDR3 covers 17 residues. For the CDR3, the DNA is TGTGCCAGCAGCCATTCCCCGGGACAGGGTTTTTTCTACGAGCAGTACTTC. Translating gives CASSHSPGQGFFYEQYF. Together with reference TRBV14 and TRBJ2-7, the CDR3 gives the full variable domain: EAGVTQFPSHSVIEKGQTVTLRCDPISGHDNLYWYRRVMGKEIKFLLHFVKESKQDESGMPNNRFLAERTGGTYSTLKVQPAELEDSGVYFCASSHSPGQGFFYEQYFGPGTRLTVT.

This clonotype was seen at least ten times. This sequence joins TRBV10-3 and TRBJ1-5; 7 bases agree with TRBD1. V lost 10 bases to trimming and J lost 4 bases; unmatched junction nucleotides: 4. This CDR3 has 12 residues. CDR1 and CDR2 (germline): ENHRY, SYGVKD. The DNA of the CDR3 is TGTGCCACCGGACAGGATAATCAGCCCCAGCATTTT. Amino acid sequence: CATGQDNQPQHF.

This clonotype showed up many times. CDR3: CASKLAGGEAQYF. CDR3 nucleotide sequence: TGTGCCAGCAAACTAGCGGGGGGGGAGGCCCAGTACTTC. The rearrangement links TRBV12-3 or TRBV12-4 to TRBJ2-5; 13 nucleotides align to TRBD2. V shed 7 bases, J shed 9 bases, and the junction held 5 bases outside the gene matches. CDR3 size: 13 residues.

In its sample, this clonotype was seen many times. The chain couples TRBV6-1 to TRBJ1-5; D gene ambiguous. The length of the CDR3 is 13 residues. Germline CDR1 is MNHNS and CDR2 is SASEGT. The V gene lost 6 bases and the J gene lost 3 bases, with 9 bases spanning the gap. CDR3 coding DNA: TGTGCCAGCAGCCGGACTGACAATCAGCCCCAGCATTTT. The encoded protein is CASSRTDNQPQHF.

This clonotype came up many times. The chain recombines TRBV20-1 with TRBJ2-4, with D maybe TRBD1 (5 bases). V was trimmed by 6 bases and J by 0 bases, leaving 12 bases between them. Germline CDR1 is DFQATT and CDR2 is SNEGSKA (reference sequence). The CDR3 sequence is 14 residues long. The CDR3 DNA follows: TGCAGTGCCCATGACAGCCTAGCCAAAAACATTCAGTACTTC. Protein product: CSAHDSLAKNIQYF.

This sequence joins TRBV7-3 and TRBJ2-5; D is unresolved. The V end lost 5 bases, the J end lost 4 bases, and 11 bases lay between the germline ends. This CDR3 spans 13 amino acids. Germline V gene data show CDR1 as SGHTA and CDR2 as FQGTGA. The CDR3 nucleotides are TGTGCCAGCAGCGCTGGCCCCCGAGAGACCCAGTACTTC. Translation gives CASSAGPRETQYF.

This clonotype was detected a few times. V is TRBV12-3 or TRBV12-4 and J is TRBJ1-1; maybe TRBD1 (6 bases). The V end was cut by 7 bases, the J end by 5 bases, with 14 bases between. The CDR3 length is 13 residues. In DNA form, the CDR3 reads TGTGCCAGCACCCCTTACAGGGCTACTGAAGCTTTCTTT. Protein product: CASTPYRATEAFF.

This clonotype was seen ten or more times. The rearrangement joins TRBV29-1 to TRBJ2-4, with unresolved D. Germline values: CDR1 SQVTM, CDR2 ANQGSEA. V lost 1 base to trimming and J lost 0 bases, with 4 bases between them. The CDR3 sequence is 13 residues long. DNA for the CDR3: TGCAGCGTTGAAGGTCTAGCCAAAAACATTCAGTACTTC. Translation: CSVEGLAKNIQYF.

This clonotype was detected many times. This chain uses TRBV10-3 with TRBJ1-2; 7 bases are shared with TRBD1. CDR3 length: 15 amino acids. The germline gives CDR1 ENHRY, CDR2 SYGVKD. V gave up 1 base and J gave up 4 bases; unmatched junction bases: 6. CDR3: CAISEFPAGGYGYTF. The CDR3 coding sequence is TGTGCCATCAGTGAGTTCCCAGCAGGGGGCTATGGCTACACCTTC.

This chain uses TRBV11-1 with TRBJ1-5; 9 bases align to TRBD1. Unmatched junction bases numbered 12, after V lost 5 bases and J lost 1 base. There are 18 residues in the CDR3. Germline CDR1 and CDR2: SGHAT and FQDESV (reference sequence). Here the CDR3 reads CASSPRPRGQGSNQPQHF. CDR3 bases: TGTGCCAGCAGCCCTCGCCCCCGTGGACAGGGGAGCAATCAGCCCCAGCATTTT.

The V gene is TRBV6-5, the J gene TRBJ2-7; no clear D. Germline CDR1 MNHEY, CDR2 SVGAGI. V dropped 0 bases and J dropped 3 bases, with 6 bases sitting between them. CDR3 size: 13 residues. This chain's CDR3 is CASSYSVGYEQYF. CDR3 DNA sequence: TGTGCCAGCAGTTACTCGGTCGGCTACGAGCAGTACTTC.